Listed here are 23 T cell receptor beta chains from one sample, sequenced in a study of early T cells in non-severe SARS-CoV-2 infection. In TCRdb, the 5' RACE reads were re-called with MiXCR into one record per CDR3 protein. The sample records about 50,000 distinct CDR3 sequences, more than 5.5% being singletons. This specimen consisted of whole blood, obtained at baseline. The receptor source for this set is an adult who was a healthcare worker with PCR-confirmed SARS-CoV-2 infection or an uninfected control (not recorded which).

This clonotype was detected only a few times. V is TRBV27 and J is TRBJ1-1; TRBD1 might be the D (5 bases). There are 12 residues in the CDR3. Germline-derived CDR1 and CDR2 are MNHEY and SMNVEV (reference sequence). The V end was cut by 6 bases, the J end by 10 bases, with 15 bases between. The CDR3 bases are TGTGCCAGCAGCAGGGACGGACTTGGAGCTTTCTTT. Protein product: CASSRDGLGAFF.

In its sample, this clonotype was seen a few times. CDR3 nucleotides: TGTGCCAGCAGCGGGCGGGGGGTTGCTCAGTTCTTC. Encoded protein: CASSGRGVAQFF. The chain links TRBV7-6 to TRBJ2-1; 8 nucleotides match TRBD2. This CDR3 is 12 amino acids long. J lost 13 bases, V lost 5 bases, and 7 bases had no gene match. Germline lookup yields CDR1 SGHVS and CDR2 FNYEAQ.

This clonotype was picked up a small number of times. The V call is TRBV24-1, the J call TRBJ2-1, with unresolved D. With 6 bases removed from V and 4 bases from J, the gap between germline ends came to 3 bases. This CDR3 region has 11 residues. Germline V gene sequence: CDR1 KGHDR, CDR2 SFDVKD. CDR3 in amino acids: CATSTYNEQFF. As DNA, the CDR3 is TGTGCCACCAGTACATACAATGAGCAGTTCTTC.

This clonotype was observed at least ten times. V and J are TRBV29-1 and TRBJ1-1; the D is unclear. The CDR3 length is 12 residues. Trimming removed 4 bases from V and 10 bases from J, with 16 bases in between. Germline values: CDR1 SQVTM, CDR2 ANQGSEA. The CDR3: CSVVIWTAVAFF. The DNA for the CDR3 is TGCAGCGTTGTAATTTGGACCGCCGTAGCTTTCTTT.

This clonotype was detected many times. The rearrangement uses TRBV7-2 and TRBJ2-5, with TRBD2 matching 11 bases. The CDR3 covers 17 residues. Germline V CDR1 and CDR2: SGHTA, FQGNSA. The trim removed 4 bases at V and 2 bases at J, leaving 9 bases unmatched. The CDR3 bases are TGTGCCAGCAGCTCGACAAGGCTAGCGGGGGGTCAAGAGACCCAGTACTTC. Its translation: CASSSTRLAGGQETQYF.

This clonotype has ten or more counts. J is TRBJ1-1 and V is TRBV12-3 or TRBV12-4, with TRBD1 matching 11 bases. Trimming cost V 5 bases and J 4 bases; bases outside gene matches: 6. This CDR3 has 15 amino acids. CDR3 protein: CASSVGQGEPTEAFF. The DNA for the CDR3 is TGTGCCAGCAGTGTGGGACAGGGGGAACCCACTGAAGCTTTCTTT.

The gene calls are TRBV6-2 or TRBV6-3 and TRBJ2-5; D is unclear. Trimming took 0 bases from V and 2 from J, leaving 13 bases between them. CDR1 MNHEY and CDR2 SVGEGT come from the germline V gene. This CDR3 comprises 16 residues. The CDR3 sequence: CASSYSFVSPQETQYF. The CDR3, as DNA: TGTGCCAGCAGTTACTCGTTCGTGTCGCCACAAGAGACCCAGTACTTC.

This clonotype showed up just a few times. V is TRBV20-1 and J is TRBJ1-6; a possible D gene is TRBD1 (5 bases). Germline CDR1 reads DFQATT; CDR2 reads SNEGSKA (reference sequence). Trimming left V 3 bases short and J 5 bases short, with 11 bases between. This CDR3 has 14 amino acids. The CDR3 nucleotides read TGCAGTGCTAGCCGGGGGTATGATAATTCACCCCTCCACTTT. Amino acids: CSASRGYDNSPLHF.

Note on this clonotype: It is likely a read error, because the conserved phenylalanine at the end of the CDR3 is missing. The rearrangement links TRBV20-1 to TRBJ2-3; 10 nucleotides match TRBD2. Trimming removed 0 bases from V and 3 bases from J; junction bases left unmatched: 3. This CDR3 is built from 15 residues. Germline loops: CDR1 DFQATT, CDR2 SNEGSKA (reference sequence). CDR3 bases: TGCAGTGCTAGAGAGCTAGCGGGGGATACAGATACGCAGTATTTG. This codes for CSARELAGDTDTQYL.

This clonotype was recorded a few times. This chain connects TRBV4-1 to TRBJ2-7, with a tentative D call TRBD2 (5 bases). V lost 1 base to trimming and J lost 7 bases, with 14 bases between them. The CDR3 runs 14 residues. Germline CDR1 MGHRA, CDR2 YSYEKL. The chain's CDR3 is CASSQVVGRGEQYF. CDR3 nucleotides: TGCGCCAGCAGCCAAGTGGTTGGCAGAGGGGAGCAGTACTTC.

This clonotype was recorded at least ten times. V gene TRBV6-1 combines with J gene TRBJ2-1, with D unclear. V was pared by 3 bases and J by 8 bases, with 17 bases between. The CDR3 totals 15 residues. Germline-derived CDR1 and CDR2 are MNHNS and SASEGT. CDR3 residues: CASSDGGGGVDEQFF. The CDR3 coding sequence is TGTGCCAGCAGTGACGGCGGTGGTGGGGTCGATGAGCAGTTCTTC.

This clonotype was observed a handful of times. The gene calls are TRBV6-5 and TRBJ2-5; TRBD1 matches 8 bases. This CDR3 has 14 residues. V gave up 6 bases and J gave up 2 bases; unmatched junction bases: 5. Germline assignment: CDR1 MNHEY and CDR2 SVGAGI. The CDR3: CASRQGARQETQYF. The CDR3 region has the DNA TGTGCCAGCAGGCAGGGGGCTAGGCAAGAGACCCAGTACTTC.

This chain uses TRBV29-1 with TRBJ2-1; D remains unclear. V shed 6 bases and J shed 5 bases, with 11 bases lying between them. The CDR3 has 12 residues. The germline V gene encodes CDR1 SQVTM and CDR2 ANQGSEA. The CDR3 sequence is CSVVVSHNEQFF. For the CDR3, the DNA is TGCAGCGTGGTAGTTTCTCACAATGAGCAGTTCTTC.

This clonotype was seen at least ten times. This rearrangement joins TRBV6-2 or TRBV6-3 to TRBJ2-7; D uncertain. The germline gives CDR1 MNHEY, CDR2 SVGEGT. The CDR3 totals 13 residues. The germline V and J ends were trimmed by 2 bases and 2 bases, with 7 bases remaining between them. CDR3 amino acids: CASSYRDTYEQYF. The CDR3 coding sequence is TGTGCCAGCAGTTACCGCGACACCTACGAGCAGTACTTC.

This clonotype was observed at least ten times. V and J are TRBV12-3 or TRBV12-4 and TRBJ1-3; 8 bases agree with TRBD1. The CDR3 has 16 residues. Trimming cost V 6 bases and J 4 bases; bases outside gene matches: 11. DNA of the CDR3: TGTGCCAGCAGCTCTCTACAGGGGGTCTCCGGAAACACCATATATTTT. This gives the protein CASSSLQGVSGNTIYF.

This clonotype has at least ten counts. The V and J genes are TRBV12-3 or TRBV12-4 and TRBJ2-7, with D uncertain. The CDR3 spans 13 residues. Trimming took off 10 bases at V and 3 bases at J, with 16 bases between the two ends. As DNA, the CDR3 is TGTGCCACCGCTGGGCGCACTATCTACGAGCAGTACTTC. Its translation: CATAGRTIYEQYF.

This clonotype turned up a few times. The chain has TRBV4-3 and TRBJ1-2, with D tentatively TRBD1 (5 bases). From germline, CDR1 is LGHNA and CDR2 YSLEER. Trimming removed 3 bases from V and 7 bases from J, with 18 bases in between. This CDR3 spans 15 amino acids. The CDR3 DNA is TGCGCCAGCAGCCAGGACTATCCTGGGGGACGTGGCTACACCTTC. Translation gives CASSQDYPGGRGYTF.

The chain carries TRBV10-3 and TRBJ2-5; weak D call: TRBD2 (7 bases). There are 17 residues in the CDR3. V dropped 4 bases and J dropped 1 base, with 19 bases sitting between them. Germline V gene sequence: CDR1 ENHRY, CDR2 SYGVKD. CDR3 amino acids: CAISAYAGGGPQETQYF. CDR3 nucleotide sequence: TGTGCCATCAGTGCCTACGCGGGCGGGGGCCCCCAAGAGACCCAGTACTTC.

This clonotype was observed at least ten times. The chain carries TRBV5-1 and TRBJ1-1, with a tentative D call TRBD1 (5 bases). The length of the CDR3 is 14 residues. The V end was cut by 5 bases, the J end by 4 bases, with 15 bases between. Germline V gene lookup returns CDR1 SGHRS and CDR2 YFSETQ. The DNA of the CDR3 is TGCGCCAGCAGAAGAGCGGACACGGGCACTGAAGCTTTCTTT. This translates into CASRRADTGTEAFF.

This clonotype has ten or more counts. The chain links TRBV2 to TRBJ2-3; D is perhaps TRBD2 (5 bases). Germline V lookup: CDR1 SNHLY, CDR2 FYNNEI. Between the trimmed V and J ends, which lost 5 bases and 7 bases, there was a span of 22 bases. There are 16 residues in the CDR3. CDR3 region: CASSRPPDSATNTQYF. CDR3 DNA: TGTGCCAGCAGTCGTCCCCCGGACTCAGCAACAAATACGCAGTATTTT. The full variable domain, rest sourced from reference TRBV2 and TRBJ2-3, is EPEVTQTPSHQVTQMGQEVILRCVPISNHLYFYWYRQILGQKVEFLVSFYNNEISEKSEIFDDQFSVERPDGSNFTLKIRSTKLEDSAMYFCASSRPPDSATNTQYFGPGTRLTVL.

This clonotype was detected many times. The chain has TRBV9 and TRBJ1-2, with D unresolved. V lost 0 bases and J lost 8, with 11 bases in between. Germline CDR1 SGDLS, CDR2 YYNGEE. This CDR3 has 13 residues. The CDR3 DNA follows: TGTGCCAGCAGCGTAGATATGAAGAGCGGCTACACCTTC. This sequence encodes CASSVDMKSGYTF.

This clonotype was found many times. The rearrangement joins TRBV24-1 to TRBJ1-1, with 7 nucleotides matching TRBD1. The CDR3 extends over 12 amino acids. Trimming cost V 2 bases and J 11 bases; bases outside gene matches: 4. Germline loops: CDR1 KGHDR, CDR2 SFDVKD. CDR3 residues: CATSDYRGKAFF. CDR3 sequence (DNA): TGTGCCACCAGTGATTACAGGGGAAAGGCTTTCTTT.

At least ten counts were recorded for this clonotype. This chain connects TRBV7-9 to TRBJ2-1, with D maybe TRBD1 (5 bases). Germline assignment: CDR1 SEHNR and CDR2 FQNEAQ (reference sequence). The CDR3 runs 14 residues. Trimming cost V 6 bases and J 8 bases, with 17 bases left between them. The CDR3, as DNA: TGTGCCAGCAGTGGCGGCAGGGCTTCGGATGAGCAGTTCTTC. Protein product: CASSGGRASDEQFF.